These T cell receptor beta chains were read from a single sample in a study of cytomegalovirus exposure and HLA in healthy donors. Repertoires were generated with immunoSEQ multiplex PCR, while TCRdb's copy carries only in-frame clones and drops some. The repertoire includes about 75,000 clones, approximately 80% of them detected once, and around 3% sits in the top ten. Sequencing input: PBMCs. The receptors derive from a man in his thirties or forties in good health and CMV-seronegative. The CDR3 runs from the conserved cysteine through the conserved F or W. A D gene is named only where the DNA matches it firmly. Clone size is given for some rows only: seen once, a few or many times, or a class if the clone is expanded.

CDR3 DNA	CDR3 protein	clone size	V gene	J gene	D gene
TGTGCCAGCAGTTTTAGTGGGGCCAACGTCCTGACTTTC	CASSFSGANVLTF	.	TRBV6-5	TRBJ2-6	.
TGTGCCAGCAGCCGGATACCCGGCGGTGAGCAGTTCTTC	CASSRIPGGEQFF	.	TRBV7-3	TRBJ2-1	.
TGTGCCAGCAACCCCCCCTTGGAGGAGACCCAGTACTTC	CASNPPLEETQYF	.	TRBV2	TRBJ2-5	.
TGTGCCAGCAGTTTATCAGAGGGTAATCAGCCCCAGCATTTT	CASSLSEGNQPQHF	.	TRBV27	TRBJ1-5	.
TGTGCCTGGATCGACAGCGGACTAGCGGGGCCCAGCACAGATACGCAGTATTTT	CAWIDSGLAGPSTDTQYF	few	TRBV30	TRBJ2-3	TRBD2
TGCGCCAGCAGCTTGGACAGCCTTCAGGGACTTCGGGCTGAAGCTTTCTTT	CASSLDSLQGLRAEAFF	.	TRBV5-1	TRBJ1-1	.
TGCGCCAGCAGCTTCCCGGGGGGGCGGTTCGCCTACGAGCAGTACTTC	CASSFPGGRFAYEQYF	.	TRBV5-1	TRBJ2-7	TRBD2
TGTGCCATCAGTGAGGGACAGTATGGTCAGCCCCAGCATTTT	CAISEGQYGQPQHF	few	TRBV10-3	TRBJ1-5	.
TGTGCCAGCTGCGGGGGGGCCTACGAGCAGTACTTC	CASCGGAYEQYF	.	TRBV6-6	TRBJ2-7	TRBD2
TGTGCCAGCAGCTTGGGGACAGGGTCTGAAAAACTGTTTTTT	CASSLGTGSEKLFF	.	TRBV5-4	TRBJ1-4	TRBD1
TGTGCCAGCAGCTATGACGGAGGCTCTGGAAACACCATATATTTT	CASSYDGGSGNTIYF	.	TRBV5-4	TRBJ1-3	.
TGTGCCAGCAGTTTGCCTCAAGTCGGCGGGGAGCTGTTTTTT	CASSLPQVGGELFF	.	TRBV27	TRBJ2-2	.